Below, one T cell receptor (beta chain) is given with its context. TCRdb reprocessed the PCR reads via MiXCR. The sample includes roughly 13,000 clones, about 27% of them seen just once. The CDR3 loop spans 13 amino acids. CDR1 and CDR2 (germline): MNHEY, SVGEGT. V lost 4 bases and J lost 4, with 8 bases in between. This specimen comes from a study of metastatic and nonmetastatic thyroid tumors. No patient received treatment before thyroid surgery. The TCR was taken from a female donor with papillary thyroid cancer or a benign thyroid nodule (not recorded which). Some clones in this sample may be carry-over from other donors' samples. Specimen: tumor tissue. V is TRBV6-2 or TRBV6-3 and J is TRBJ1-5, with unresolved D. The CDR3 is CASSSTENQPQHF. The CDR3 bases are TGTGCCAGCAGTTCGACCGAGAATCAGCCCCAGCATTTT.